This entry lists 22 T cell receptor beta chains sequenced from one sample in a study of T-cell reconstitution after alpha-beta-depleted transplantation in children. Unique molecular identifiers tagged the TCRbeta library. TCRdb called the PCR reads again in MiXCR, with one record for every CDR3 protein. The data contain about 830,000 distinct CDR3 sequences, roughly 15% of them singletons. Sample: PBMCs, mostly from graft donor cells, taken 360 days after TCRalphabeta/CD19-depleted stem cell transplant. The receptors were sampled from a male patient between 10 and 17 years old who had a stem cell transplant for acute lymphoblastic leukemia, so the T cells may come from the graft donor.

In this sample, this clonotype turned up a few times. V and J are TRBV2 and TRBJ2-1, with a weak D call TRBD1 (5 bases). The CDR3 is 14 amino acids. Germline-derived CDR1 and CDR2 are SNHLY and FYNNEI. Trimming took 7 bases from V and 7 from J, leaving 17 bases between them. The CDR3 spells CASKDFQGWNEQFF. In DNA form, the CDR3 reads TGTGCCAGCAAAGATTTCCAGGGTTGGAATGAGCAGTTCTTC.

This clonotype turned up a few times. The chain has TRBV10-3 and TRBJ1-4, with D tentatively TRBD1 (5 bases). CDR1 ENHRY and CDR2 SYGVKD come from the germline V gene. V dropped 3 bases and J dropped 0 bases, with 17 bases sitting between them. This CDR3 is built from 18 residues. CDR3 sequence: CAISEREPGGATNEKLFF. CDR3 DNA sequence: TGTGCCATCAGTGAAAGGGAGCCAGGAGGGGCAACTAATGAAAAACTGTTTTTT.

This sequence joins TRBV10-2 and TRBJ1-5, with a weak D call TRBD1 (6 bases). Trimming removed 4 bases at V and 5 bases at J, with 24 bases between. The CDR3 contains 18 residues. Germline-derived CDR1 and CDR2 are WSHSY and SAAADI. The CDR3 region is CASSGGPERLSIDQPQHF. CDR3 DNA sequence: TGCGCCAGCAGTGGGGGGCCAGAGAGGTTATCGATAGATCAGCCCCAGCATTTT.

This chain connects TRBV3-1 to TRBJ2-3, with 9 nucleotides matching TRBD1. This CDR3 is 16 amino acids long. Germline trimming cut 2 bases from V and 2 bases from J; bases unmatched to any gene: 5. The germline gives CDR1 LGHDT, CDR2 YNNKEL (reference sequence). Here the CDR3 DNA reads TGTGCCAGCAGCCAATGGGGGGACAGGGACACAGATACGCAGTATTTT. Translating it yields CASSQWGDRDTDTQYF.

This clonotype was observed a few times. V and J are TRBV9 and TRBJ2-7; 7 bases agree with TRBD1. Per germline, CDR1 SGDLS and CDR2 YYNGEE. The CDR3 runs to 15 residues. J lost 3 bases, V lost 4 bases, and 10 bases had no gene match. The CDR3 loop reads CASSLQPGQFYEQYF. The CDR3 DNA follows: TGTGCCAGCAGCTTACAACCGGGACAGTTCTACGAGCAGTACTTC.

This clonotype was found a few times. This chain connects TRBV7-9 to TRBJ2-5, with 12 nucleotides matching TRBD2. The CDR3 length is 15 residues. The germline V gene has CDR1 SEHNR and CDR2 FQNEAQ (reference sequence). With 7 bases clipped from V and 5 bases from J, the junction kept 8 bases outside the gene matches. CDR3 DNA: TGTGCCAGCACCCCGACTAGCGGGAGAGGGGAGACCCAGTACTTC. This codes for CASTPTSGRGETQYF.

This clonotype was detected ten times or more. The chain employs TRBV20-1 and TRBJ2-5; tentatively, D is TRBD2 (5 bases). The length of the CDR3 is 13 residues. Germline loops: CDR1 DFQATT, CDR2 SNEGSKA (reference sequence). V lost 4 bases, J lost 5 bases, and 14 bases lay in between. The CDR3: CSAITAVGETQYF. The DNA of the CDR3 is TGCAGTGCTATTACAGCGGTGGGGGAGACCCAGTACTTC.

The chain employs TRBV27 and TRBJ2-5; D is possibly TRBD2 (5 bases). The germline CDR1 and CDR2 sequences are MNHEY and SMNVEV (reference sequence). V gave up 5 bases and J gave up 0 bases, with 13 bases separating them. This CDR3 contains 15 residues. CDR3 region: CASSRGTLYQETQYF. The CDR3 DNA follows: TGTGCCAGCAGTCGGGGAACACTGTACCAAGAGACCCAGTACTTC.

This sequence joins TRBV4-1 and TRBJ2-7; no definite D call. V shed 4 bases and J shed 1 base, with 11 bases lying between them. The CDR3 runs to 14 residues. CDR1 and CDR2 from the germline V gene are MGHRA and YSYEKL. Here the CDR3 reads CASSPEDGSYEQYF. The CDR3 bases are TGCGCCAGCAGCCCAGAGGACGGTTCCTACGAGCAGTACTTC.

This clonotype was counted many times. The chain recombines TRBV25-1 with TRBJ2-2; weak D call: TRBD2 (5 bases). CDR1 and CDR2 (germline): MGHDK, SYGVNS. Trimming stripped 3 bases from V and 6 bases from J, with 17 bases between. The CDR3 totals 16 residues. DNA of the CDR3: TGTGCCAGCAGTGATGGAGGATACTGGTTCGCCGGGGAGCTGTTTTTT. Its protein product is CASSDGGYWFAGELFF.

The CDR3 DNA follows: TGCGCCAGCAGCCAACCCCCCGGGACAGGATCGTACGAGCAGTACTTC. Its protein product is CASSQPPGTGSYEQYF. The chain joins TRBV4-1 to TRBJ2-7, with 8 bases lining up with TRBD1. Germline CDR1 is MGHRA and CDR2 is YSYEKL. The CDR3 contains 16 residues. Trimming took 2 bases from V and 4 from J; bases not matched to a gene: 10.

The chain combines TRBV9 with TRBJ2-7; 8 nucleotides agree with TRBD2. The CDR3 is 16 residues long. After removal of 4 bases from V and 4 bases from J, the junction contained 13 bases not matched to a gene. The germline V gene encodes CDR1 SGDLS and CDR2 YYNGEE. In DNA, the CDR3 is TGTGCCAGCAGCCCCAGCGAAAGCGGGAGTTCTTACGAGCAGTACTTC. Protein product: CASSPSESGSSYEQYF.

The CDR3 spells CSAPGLITDTQYF. CDR3 DNA: TGCAGTGCTCCGGGACTCATCACAGATACGCAGTATTTT. The rearrangement uses TRBV20-1 and TRBJ2-3; TRBD2 is a possible D gene (6 bases). The CDR3 runs 13 residues. Germline V gives CDR1 DFQATT, CDR2 SNEGSKA (reference sequence). V was shortened by 5 bases and J by 2 bases, with 11 bases between the two germline ends.

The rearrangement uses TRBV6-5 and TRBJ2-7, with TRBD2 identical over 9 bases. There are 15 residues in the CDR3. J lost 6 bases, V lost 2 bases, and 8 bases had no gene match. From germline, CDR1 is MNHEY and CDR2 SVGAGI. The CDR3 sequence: CASSYGSAGGGEQYF. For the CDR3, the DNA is TGTGCCAGCAGTTACGGTTCAGCGGGAGGTGGCGAGCAGTACTTC.

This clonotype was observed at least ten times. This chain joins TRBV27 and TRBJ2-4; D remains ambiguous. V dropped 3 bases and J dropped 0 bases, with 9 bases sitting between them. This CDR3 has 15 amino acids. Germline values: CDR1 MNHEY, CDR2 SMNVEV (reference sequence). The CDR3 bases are TGTGCCAGCAGTTTCTCCGACATAGCCAAAAACATTCAGTACTTC. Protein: CASSFSDIAKNIQYF.

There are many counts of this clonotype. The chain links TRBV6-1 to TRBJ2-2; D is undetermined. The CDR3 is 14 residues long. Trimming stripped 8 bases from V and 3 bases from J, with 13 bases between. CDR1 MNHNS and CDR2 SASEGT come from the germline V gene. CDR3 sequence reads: CASYSTLDTGELFF. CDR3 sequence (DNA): TGTGCCAGCTACTCGACCCTCGACACCGGGGAGCTGTTTTTT.

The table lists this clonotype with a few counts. This CDR3 is CASSLNWNTGELFF. The CDR3 nucleotides are TGTGCCAGCAGTTTAAACTGGAACACCGGGGAGCTGTTTTTT. The chain uses TRBV28 and TRBJ2-2; no clear D. Trimming left V 2 bases short and J 1 base short, with 5 bases between. The CDR3 runs to 14 residues. CDR1 and CDR2 from the germline V gene are MDHEN and SYDVKM.

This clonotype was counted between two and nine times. CDR3 sequence reads: CASSLRGGRASGANVLTF. CDR3 bases: TGCGCCAGCAGCTTAAGGGGGGGCCGGGCCTCTGGGGCCAACGTCCTGACTTTC. The J gene is TRBJ2-6, the V gene TRBV5-1; tentative D call: TRBD2 (7 bases). The CDR3 spans 18 residues. The ends were cut back, 2 bases at V and 0 bases at J, with 15 bases in the middle. CDR1 is SGHRS, CDR2 YFSETQ, per germline. Full variable domain (outside the CDR3, taken from reference TRBV5-1 and TRBJ2-6): KAGVTQTPRYLIKTRGQQVTLSCSPISGHRSVSWYQQTPGQGLQFLFEYFSETQRNKGNFPGRFSGRQFSNSRSEMNVSTLELGDSALYLCASSLRGGRASGANVLTFGAGSRLTVL.

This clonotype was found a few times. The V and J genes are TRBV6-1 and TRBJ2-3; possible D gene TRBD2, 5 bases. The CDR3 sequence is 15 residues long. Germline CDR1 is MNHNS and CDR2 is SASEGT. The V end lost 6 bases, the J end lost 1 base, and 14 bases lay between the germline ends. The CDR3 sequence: CASRKLDLGTDTQYF. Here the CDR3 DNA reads TGTGCCAGCAGGAAACTAGATCTTGGCACAGATACGCAGTATTTT.

This chain's CDR3 is CASSAGYSYEQYF. The CDR3 DNA is TGTGCCAGCAGTGCGGGTTACTCCTACGAGCAGTACTTC. The chain carries TRBV2 and TRBJ2-7; D gene unclear. Germline V gene sequence: CDR1 SNHLY, CDR2 FYNNEI. The CDR3 consists of 13 residues. V lost 4 bases to trimming and J lost 0 bases, with 7 bases between them.

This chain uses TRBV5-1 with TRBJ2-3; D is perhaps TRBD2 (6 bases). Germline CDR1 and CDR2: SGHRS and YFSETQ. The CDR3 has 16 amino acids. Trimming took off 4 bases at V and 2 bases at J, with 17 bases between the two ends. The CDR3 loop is CASSHAGWGDTDTQYF. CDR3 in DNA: TGCGCCAGCAGCCATGCGGGATGGGGGGACACAGATACGCAGTATTTT.

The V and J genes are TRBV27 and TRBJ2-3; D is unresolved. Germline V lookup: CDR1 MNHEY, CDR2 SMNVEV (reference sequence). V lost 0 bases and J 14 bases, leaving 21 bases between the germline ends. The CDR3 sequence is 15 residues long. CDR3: CASSLSIWVASDRYF. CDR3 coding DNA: TGTGCCAGCAGTTTATCGATTTGGGTCGCGTCGGATCGGTATTTT.